The clone carrying this TCR beta chain was recorded at least ten times. The antigen is unknown. Alpha and beta constant-region primers primed reverse transcription of 500 to 550 ng RNA. Using multiplexing indices, alpha and beta chain libraries were generated apart by chain-specific third strand synthesis. One primer pair amplified all rearrangements per chain; each cDNA got molecular barcodes. A 5' RACE adapter with a random hexamer and the SP2 primer site was joined to cDNA. One entry per CDR3 protein results from TCRdb running MiXCR on the 5' RACE reads. The table has more than 15,000 distinct CDR3 sequences, 5.5% seen once; the top ten hold 1.5% to 2%. The sample comes from a study of HIV-infected patients and healthy controls. The study's findings and limits: The study did not determine the donors' HLA types.

The CDR3 has 17 residues. The V gene lost 6 bases and the J gene lost 0 bases, with 17 bases spanning the gap. Looked up from germline, CDR1 is SGHVS and CDR2 is FQNEAQ. All unsorted peripheral T cells were captured because whole blood was used without fractionation. Sequenced sample: blood. This sequence joins TRBV7-8 and TRBJ1-4; no reliable D call. This clonotype was obtained from an adult in good health. The CDR3 loop is CASSLRWIRATNEKLFF. CDR3 bases: TGTGCCAGCAGTTTGAGGTGGATCCGTGCAACTAATGAAAAACTGTTTTTT.